These 28 T cell receptor beta chains originate from one sample sequenced in a study of Ad26.COV2.S vaccination and SARS-CoV-2 variants. Stated treatment: some 19 received Ad26.COV2.S at low or high dose, single or two shots; roughly 5 received placebo; per-sample allocation not given. The samples were gathered on day 63 after the first injection of vaccine or placebo. Using immunoSEQ multiplex PCR, the repertoire was profiled, and TCRdb retains in-frame clones only, with some absent. The profile covers 350,000 to 450,000 clones, with 83% appearing a single time and about 7.4% taken by the ten largest. The sample was peripheral blood, taken in a trial of Ad26.COV2.S vaccine versus placebo. The receptors originated from a person aged 18-60 years who received the Ad26.COV2.S COVID-19 vaccine or a placebo.

The rearrangement links TRBV6-2 or TRBV6-3 to TRBJ2-1; unclear D gene. This CDR3 has 11 amino acids. V lost 4 bases, J lost 10 bases, and 8 bases lay in between. CDR1 is MNHEY and CDR2 is SVGEGT in the germline V gene. CDR3 bases: TGTGCCAGCAGTTTGGTCGGCGAGCAGTTCTTC. Its protein is CASSLVGEQFF.

This rearrangement joins TRBV11-2 to TRBJ1-4; perhaps TRBD1 as D (6 bases). Germline lookup yields CDR1 SGHAT and CDR2 FQNNGV. CDR3 size: 15 residues. V lost 2 bases to trimming and J lost 2 bases, with 9 bases between them. The CDR3 DNA follows: TGTGCCAGCAGCTTATCCGGACAGACTAATGAAAAACTGTTTTTT. Translation: CASSLSGQTNEKLFF.

J is TRBJ2-7 and V is TRBV11-2, with D perhaps matching TRBD2 (5 bases). CDR3 length: 13 residues. The germline gives CDR1 SGHAT, CDR2 FQNNGV. V gave up 0 bases and J gave up 6 bases, with 9 bases separating them. CDR3 sequence: CASSLEEGTEQYF. CDR3 in DNA: TGTGCCAGCAGCTTAGAAGAGGGCACCGAGCAGTACTTC. Looking up the rest from reference TRBV11-2 and TRBJ2-7 gives the full variable domain: EAGVAQSPRYKIIEKRQSVAFWCNPISGHATLYWYQQILGQGPKLLIQFQNNGVVDDSQLPKDRFSAERLKGVDSTLKIQPAKLEDSAVYLCASSLEEGTEQYFGPGTRLTVT.

The V gene is TRBV6-2 or TRBV6-3, the J gene TRBJ2-2, with 7 bases identical to TRBD2. CDR3 size: 17 residues. V shed 5 bases, J shed 0 bases, and the junction held 9 bases outside the gene matches. Per germline, CDR1 MNHEY and CDR2 SVGEGT. CDR3 coding DNA: TGTGCCAGCAGTGGGGACTATAAAACGGCGAACACCGGGGAGCTGTTTTTT. Residues: CASSGDYKTANTGELFF.

This sequence joins TRBV15 and TRBJ1-4, with D possibly being TRBD1 (5 bases). The germline gives CDR1 LNHNV, CDR2 YYDKDF (reference sequence). Trimming pared 4 bases from V and 2 bases from J, leaving 11 bases between. The CDR3 has 15 amino acids. The CDR3 bases are TGTGCCACCAGCACGGAGGGACGGACTAATGAAAAACTGTTTTTT. Encoded protein: CATSTEGRTNEKLFF.

The rearrangement uses TRBV2 and TRBJ2-3, with 10 bases matching TRBD2. The germline V gene encodes CDR1 SNHLY and CDR2 FYNNEI. CDR3 length: 14 amino acids. J was trimmed by 0 bases and V by 9 bases; bases with no gene match: 3. This CDR3 is CASLLAGSTDTQYF. CDR3 DNA: TGTGCCAGTTTACTAGCGGGGAGCACAGATACGCAGTATTTT.

This clone showed up just a few times. V is TRBV18 and J is TRBJ2-1, with 10 bases lining up with TRBD2. The germline CDR1 and CDR2 sequences are KGHSH and LQKENI. This CDR3 comprises 15 residues. J gave up 3 bases and V 9 bases, and 8 bases lay outside the gene matches. Written as DNA, the CDR3 is TGTGCCAGTTCTGCGACTAGCGGGTTCTACAATGAGCAGTTCTTC. Its protein product is CASSATSGFYNEQFF.

V and J are TRBV3-1 (or the pseudogene TRBV3-2) and TRBJ2-1; 10 bases map to TRBD2. Germline CDR1 and CDR2: LGHDT and YNNKEL (reference sequence). V was clipped by 3 bases and J by 7 bases; unmatched bases: 9. CDR3 length equals 16 residues. This chain's CDR3 is CASSHLLAGPVNEQFF. The DNA of the CDR3 is TGTGCCAGCAGCCACCTACTAGCGGGACCAGTGAATGAGCAGTTCTTC.

This chain uses TRBV7-6 with TRBJ2-1; D is perhaps TRBD2 (5 bases). Germline CDR1 reads SGHVS; CDR2 reads FNYEAQ. Trimming took 8 bases from V and 0 from J, leaving 5 bases between them. This CDR3 comprises 12 residues. The CDR3 nucleotides read TGTGCCAGCGGGAGCTCCTACAATGAGCAGTTCTTC. Translation: CASGSSYNEQFF.

In DNA, the CDR3 is TGTGCCAGTAGTCCTGGACAGAATTCACCCCTCCACTTT. Protein: CASSPGQNSPLHF. The genes are TRBV19 and TRBJ1-6; D perhaps matches TRBD1 (6 bases). V dropped 5 bases and J dropped 7 bases, with 9 bases sitting between them. From germline, CDR1 is LNHDA and CDR2 SQIVND (reference sequence). This CDR3 spans 13 amino acids.

The rearrangement links TRBV7-2 to TRBJ2-5; unclear D gene. The CDR3 contains 16 residues. The V gene's germline CDR1 is SGHTA and CDR2 FQGNSA. V was cut by 1 base and J by 1 base, with 13 bases left in between. CDR3 sequence reads: CASSLGVRQIQETQYF. DNA of the CDR3: TGTGCCAGCAGCTTAGGGGTTAGGCAAATCCAAGAGACCCAGTACTTC.

The chain combines TRBV5-8 with TRBJ1-5; D might be TRBD1 (6 bases). Trimming shortened V by 4 bases and J by 5 bases, and 10 bases separated the two germline ends. The CDR3 length is 13 residues. Looked up from germline, CDR1 is SGHTS and CDR2 is YDEGEE. The CDR3 loop is CASSRGGYQPQHF. The CDR3 DNA sequence: TGTGCCAGCAGCCGAGGGGGGTATCAGCCCCAGCATTTT.

The rearrangement uses TRBV28 and TRBJ1-5; D perhaps matches TRBD1 (6 bases). Trimming cost V 1 base and J 6 bases, with 10 bases left between them. This CDR3 is 14 amino acids long. Germline lookup yields CDR1 MDHEN and CDR2 SYDVKM. Here the CDR3 DNA reads TGTGCCAGCAGTTTATTTGGGGGCGTTCAGCCCCAGCATTTT. Its protein product is CASSLFGGVQPQHF.

V gene TRBV4-2 combines with J gene TRBJ2-3; D is uncertain. CDR1 is LGHNA, CDR2 YNFKEQ, per germline. This CDR3 has 15 amino acids. V lost 1 base, J lost 0 bases, and 8 bases lay in between. The CDR3 DNA sequence: TGTGCCAGCAGCCAAGTGGCTGGAAGCACAGATACGCAGTATTTT. As protein: CASSQVAGSTDTQYF.

The chain recombines TRBV3-1 (or the pseudogene TRBV3-2) with TRBJ2-3, with a tentative D call TRBD2 (5 bases). Trimming removed 0 bases at V and 5 bases at J, with 9 bases between. This CDR3 has 14 amino acids. Germline CDR1 reads LGHDT; CDR2 reads YNNKEL (reference sequence). The CDR3 nucleotides are TGTGCCAGCAGCCAAGACCCCAGCGGAGATACGCAGTATTTT. This encodes CASSQDPSGDTQYF.

The chain is built from TRBV18 and TRBJ1-1; a possible D gene is TRBD1 (6 bases). CDR1 and CDR2 (germline): KGHSH, LQKENI. The CDR3 runs to 16 residues. Trimming shortened V by 8 bases and J by 6 bases, and 25 bases separated the two germline ends. CDR3 bases: TGTGCCAGCCCCTCACGACCGGGACAACCTAAGGCTGAAGCTTTCTTT. Its protein product is CASPSRPGQPKAEAFF.

The chain carries TRBV5-4 and TRBJ1-2, with a tentative D call TRBD1 (6 bases). CDR1 and CDR2 (germline): SGHNT, YYREEE (reference sequence). V was cut by 7 bases and J by 4 bases, with 17 bases left in between. The CDR3 totals 14 residues. This CDR3 reads CASRHRGEGYGYTF. DNA for the CDR3: TGTGCCAGCCGACATAGGGGGGAGGGCTATGGCTACACCTTC.

The chain employs TRBV4-1 and TRBJ2-7; no reliable D call. Trimming took 2 bases from V and 4 from J, leaving 12 bases between them. The CDR3 has 14 residues. CDR1 is MGHRA and CDR2 is YSYEKL in the germline V gene. CDR3 sequence (DNA): TGCGCCAGCAGCCAATCGGGCACAGAGTACGAGCAGTACTTC. This sequence encodes CASSQSGTEYEQYF.

The rearrangement joins TRBV18 to TRBJ1-2, with no clear D. CDR1 is KGHSH, CDR2 LQKENI, per germline. V lost 4 bases, J lost 2 bases, and 8 bases lay in between. The CDR3 loop spans 13 amino acids. The CDR3 coding sequence is TGTGCCAGCTCACAACAGAAAAACTATGGCTACACCTTC. Its protein is CASSQQKNYGYTF. The whole variable domain, filled in from reference TRBV18 and TRBJ1-2, reads NAGVMQNPRHLVRRRGQEARLRCSPMKGHSHVYWYRQLPEEGLKFMVYLQKENIIDESGMPKERFSAEFPKEGPSILRIQQVVRGDSAAYFCASSQQKNYGYTFGSGTRLTVV.

The chain recombines TRBV6-2 or TRBV6-3 with TRBJ2-1, with D unclear. V lost 3 bases and J lost 8, with 5 bases in between. Germline CDR1 and CDR2: MNHEY and SVGEGT. This CDR3 has 11 amino acids. CDR3 residues: CASSYGDEQFF. CDR3 in DNA: TGTGCCAGCAGTTATGGGGATGAGCAGTTCTTC.

The chain joins TRBV3-1 (or the pseudogene TRBV3-2) to TRBJ2-1; 7 bases match TRBD2. Looked up from germline, CDR1 is LGHDT and CDR2 is YNNKEL (reference sequence). Trimming removed 6 bases from V and 5 bases from J; junction bases left unmatched: 4. The CDR3 contains 13 residues. The CDR3 here is CASRERGDNEQFF. CDR3 nucleotides: TGTGCCAGCAGGGAGCGGGGAGACAATGAGCAGTTCTTC.

This chain connects TRBV5-6 to TRBJ1-1; D uncertain. With 1 base removed from V and 0 bases from J, the gap between germline ends came to 7 bases. Looked up from germline, CDR1 is SGHDT and CDR2 is YYEEEE. The CDR3 sequence is 14 residues long. The CDR3 sequence: CASSLTAMNTEAFF. The CDR3 coding sequence is TGTGCCAGCAGCTTGACAGCGATGAACACTGAAGCTTTCTTT.

This chain uses TRBV4-1 with TRBJ2-1; tentatively, D is TRBD2 (5 bases). V lost 4 bases and J 9 bases, leaving 13 bases between the germline ends. This CDR3 has 13 amino acids. CDR1 is MGHRA, CDR2 YSYEKL, per germline. The CDR3 nucleotides read TGCGCCAGCAGCCCCCGGACTCAGCTTGAGCAGTTCTTC. Protein sequence: CASSPRTQLEQFF.

The rearrangement uses TRBV4-1 and TRBJ2-3, with 12 bases identical to TRBD2. CDR1 and CDR2 (germline): MGHRA, YSYEKL. The V gene end was trimmed by 5 bases and the J gene end by 4 bases; junction bases not matched to a gene: 4. This CDR3 is built from 15 residues. The CDR3 sequence is CASSSGLAGSDTQYF. Here the CDR3 DNA reads TGCGCCAGCAGCTCCGGACTAGCGGGATCAGATACGCAGTATTTT.

CDR3 nucleotide sequence: TGCGCCAGCAGCTTGGTCGTGTCGAACAATGAGCAGTTCTTC. Translation: CASSLVVSNNEQFF. This chain joins TRBV5-1 and TRBJ2-1; D is undetermined. This CDR3 contains 14 residues. The V and J ends lost 0 bases and 5 bases respectively, with 9 bases between them. Germline values: CDR1 SGHRS, CDR2 YFSETQ.

CDR3 amino acids: CASSLTGARLANYGYTF. The CDR3 coding sequence is TGTGCCAGCAGCTTGACGGGGGCGCGGTTAGCTAACTATGGCTACACCTTC. The chain is built from TRBV5-6 and TRBJ1-2, with D possibly TRBD1 on 6 matching bases. The germline gives CDR1 SGHDT, CDR2 YYEEEE. CDR3 length: 17 residues. V dropped 1 base and J dropped 0 bases, with 16 bases sitting between them.

The rearrangement uses TRBV7-2 and TRBJ2-3; 9 positions agree with TRBD2. Per the germline V gene, CDR1 is SGHTA and CDR2 is FQGNSA. Trimming took 7 bases from V and 0 from J; bases not matched to a gene: 14. This CDR3 comprises 18 residues. As DNA, the CDR3 is TGTGCCAGCACCGACCAATGGCTAGCGGGGACTAGCACAGATACGCAGTATTTT. It encodes CASTDQWLAGTSTDTQYF.

V gene TRBV19 combines with J gene TRBJ1-2; a possible D gene is TRBD1 (5 bases). The CDR3 loop spans 13 amino acids. V was trimmed by 8 bases and J by 6 bases, leaving 16 bases between them. Germline loops: CDR1 LNHDA, CDR2 SQIVND (reference sequence). In nucleotides, the CDR3 is TGTGCCAGTCTTGGCACCTTCAGGGATGGCTACACCTTC. Translating gives CASLGTFRDGYTF.